The following is a TCR beta chain sequence with its context. Its antigen is unknown. A much larger clone differs by one base, so this may be a read error. The library was built from 400 ng RNA with molecular barcoded adaptors for alpha/delta and beta/gamma chains. Using its own MiXCR run on the reads, TCRdb lists one record per CDR3 protein. This table has tens of thousands of distinct CDR3 sequences, roughly an eighth appearing once. The sample originates from a study of read filtering for tumor transcriptome and immune sequencing. At the level of the study: RNA-seq yielded only about 75 to 1,400 TCR reads, IR-seq about 3.5 to 10.27 million. Study-level points and caveats: RNA-seq captured clonotypes less deeply and reliably than IR-seq. About 77% of IR-seq clonotypes had a single read, yet these held around 3.5% of reads. This fraction held mixed bone marrow immune cells after CD138-negative sorting.

The germline CDR1 and CDR2 sequences are DFQATT and SNEGSKA (reference sequence). The CDR3 loop spans 17 amino acids. The clonotype was recovered from a donor aged 40 or older with multiple myeloma. The specimen was a population of CD138-negative cells sorted from bone marrow. V is TRBV20-1 and J is TRBJ2-2; TRBD2 aligns across 10 bases. The CDR3 is CSASGSASGRSPGELLF. CDR3 nucleotides: TGCAGTGCTAGTGGGTCGGCTAGCGGGAGAAGTCCCGGGGAGCTGCTTTTT.